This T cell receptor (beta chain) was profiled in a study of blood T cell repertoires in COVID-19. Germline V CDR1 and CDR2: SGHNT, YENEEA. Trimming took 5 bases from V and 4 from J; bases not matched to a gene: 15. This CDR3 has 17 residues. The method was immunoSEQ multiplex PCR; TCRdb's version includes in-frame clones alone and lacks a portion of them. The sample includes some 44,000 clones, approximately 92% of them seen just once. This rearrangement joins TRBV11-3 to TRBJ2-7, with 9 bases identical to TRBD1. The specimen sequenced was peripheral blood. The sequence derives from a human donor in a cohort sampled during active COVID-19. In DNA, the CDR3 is TGTGCCAGCAGCCCCCCCCCTGGGACCGGGACAGGGTACGAGCAGTACTTC. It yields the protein CASSPPPGTGTGYEQYF.